This T cell receptor (beta chain) derives from a study of T cell changes during pregnancy in multiple sclerosis. Clones were sequenced by immunoSEQ multiplex PCR, and TCRdb holds only the in-frame ones, with some missing. The table records about 110,000 clones, 80% to 95% of them present only once. Trimming pared 4 bases from V and 3 bases from J, leaving 23 bases between. This CDR3 spans 18 amino acids. The germline V gene has CDR1 SGHRS and CDR2 YFSETQ. The sequence derives from a female donor with multiple sclerosis, enrolled in a pregnancy study. The rearrangement links TRBV5-1 to TRBJ2-4, with D possibly matching TRBD2 (6 bases). Sequencing used peripheral blood, obtained in the third trimester of pregnancy. CDR3 region: CASSPGTGGKVGKNIQYF. CDR3 nucleotide sequence: TGCGCCAGCAGCCCCGGAACCGGGGGTAAGGTCGGCAAAAACATTCAGTACTTC.